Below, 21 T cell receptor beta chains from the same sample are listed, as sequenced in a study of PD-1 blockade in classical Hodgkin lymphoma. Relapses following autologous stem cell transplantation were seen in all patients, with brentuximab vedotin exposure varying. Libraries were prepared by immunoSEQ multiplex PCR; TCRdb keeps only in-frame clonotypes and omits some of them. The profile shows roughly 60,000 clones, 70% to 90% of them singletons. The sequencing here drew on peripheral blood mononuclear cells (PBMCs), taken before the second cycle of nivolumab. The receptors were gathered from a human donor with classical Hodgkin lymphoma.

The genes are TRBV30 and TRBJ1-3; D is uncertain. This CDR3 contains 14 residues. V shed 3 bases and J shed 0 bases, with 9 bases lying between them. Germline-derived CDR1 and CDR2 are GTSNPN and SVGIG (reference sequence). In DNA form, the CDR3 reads TGTGCCTGGAGCCCTCCGGCCTCTGGAAACACCATATATTTT. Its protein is CAWSPPASGNTIYF. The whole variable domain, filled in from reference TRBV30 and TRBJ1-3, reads SQTIHQWPATLVQPVGSPLSLECTVEGTSNPNLYWYRQAAGRGLQLLFYSVGIGQISSEVPQNLSASRPQDRQFILSSKKLLLSDSGFYLCAWSPPASGNTIYFGEGSWLTVV.

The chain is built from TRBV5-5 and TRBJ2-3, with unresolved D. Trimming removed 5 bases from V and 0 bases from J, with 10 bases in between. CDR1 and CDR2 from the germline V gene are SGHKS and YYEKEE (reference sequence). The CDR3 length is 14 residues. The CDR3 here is CASSGQTSTDTQYF. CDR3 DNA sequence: TGTGCCAGCAGTGGGCAGACGAGCACAGATACGCAGTATTTT.

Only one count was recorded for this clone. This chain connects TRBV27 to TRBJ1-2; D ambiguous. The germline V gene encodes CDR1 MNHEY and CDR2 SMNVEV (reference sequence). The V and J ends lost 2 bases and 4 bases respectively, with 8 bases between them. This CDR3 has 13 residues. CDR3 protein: CASSLIDGYGYTF. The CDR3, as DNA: TGTGCCAGCAGTTTAATCGACGGCTATGGCTACACCTTC.

The CDR3 loop is CASSDSNQPQHF. The CDR3 DNA follows: TGTGCCAGCTCAGATAGCAATCAGCCCCAGCATTTT. The rearrangement uses TRBV18 and TRBJ1-5; D unresolved. In germline, CDR1 is KGHSH, CDR2 LQKENI. V shed 5 bases and J shed 0 bases, with 2 bases lying between them. The CDR3 totals 12 residues.

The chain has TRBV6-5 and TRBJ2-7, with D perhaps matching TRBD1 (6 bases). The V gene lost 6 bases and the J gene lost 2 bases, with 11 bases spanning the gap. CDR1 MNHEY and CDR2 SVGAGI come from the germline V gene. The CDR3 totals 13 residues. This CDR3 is CASRPQGPYEQYF. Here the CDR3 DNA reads TGTGCCAGCAGGCCACAGGGACCCTACGAGCAGTACTTC.

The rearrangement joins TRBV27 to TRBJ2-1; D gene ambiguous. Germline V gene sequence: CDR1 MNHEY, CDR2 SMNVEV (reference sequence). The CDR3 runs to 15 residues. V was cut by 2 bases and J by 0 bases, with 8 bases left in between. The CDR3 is CASSLRVSSYNEQFF. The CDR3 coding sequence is TGTGCCAGCAGTTTAAGAGTTAGCTCCTACAATGAGCAGTTCTTC.

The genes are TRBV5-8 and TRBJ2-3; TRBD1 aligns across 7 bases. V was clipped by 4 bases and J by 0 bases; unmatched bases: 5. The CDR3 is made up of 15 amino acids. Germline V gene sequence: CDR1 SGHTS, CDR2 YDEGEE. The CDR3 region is CASSLGQSSTDTQYF. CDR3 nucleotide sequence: TGTGCCAGCAGCCTGGGACAGTCTAGCACAGATACGCAGTATTTT.

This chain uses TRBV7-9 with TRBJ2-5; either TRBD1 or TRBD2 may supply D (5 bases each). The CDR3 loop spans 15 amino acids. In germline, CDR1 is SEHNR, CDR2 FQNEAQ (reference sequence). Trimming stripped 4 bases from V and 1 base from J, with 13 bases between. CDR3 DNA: TGTGCCAGCAGCTCGGCCAAGGGGACCCAAGAGACCCAGTACTTC. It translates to CASSSAKGTQETQYF. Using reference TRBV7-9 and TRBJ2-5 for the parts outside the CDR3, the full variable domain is DTGVSQNPRHKITKRGQNVTFRCDPISEHNRLYWYRQTLGQGPEFLTYFQNEAQLEKSRLLSDRFSAERPKGSFSTLEIQRTEQGDSAMYLCASSSAKGTQETQYFGPGTRLLVL.

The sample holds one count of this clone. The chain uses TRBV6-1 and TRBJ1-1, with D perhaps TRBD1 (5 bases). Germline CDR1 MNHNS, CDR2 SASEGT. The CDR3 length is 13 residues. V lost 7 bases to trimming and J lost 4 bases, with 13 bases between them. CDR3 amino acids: CASTPQRGTEAFF. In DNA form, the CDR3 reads TGTGCCAGCACCCCGCAGAGGGGCACTGAAGCTTTCTTT.

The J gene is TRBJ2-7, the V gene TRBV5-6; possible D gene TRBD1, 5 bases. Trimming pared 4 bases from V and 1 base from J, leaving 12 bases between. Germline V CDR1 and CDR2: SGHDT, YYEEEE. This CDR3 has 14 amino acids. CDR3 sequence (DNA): TGTGCCAGCAGCGCCTCAGGGTCGTCCTACGAGCAGTACTTC. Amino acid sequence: CASSASGSSYEQYF.

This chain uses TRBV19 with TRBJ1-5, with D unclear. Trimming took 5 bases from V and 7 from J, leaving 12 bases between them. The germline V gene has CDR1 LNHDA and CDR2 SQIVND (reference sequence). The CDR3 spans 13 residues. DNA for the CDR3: TGTGCCAGTAGTGGGTGGGGAGGGCAGCCCCAGCATTTT. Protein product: CASSGWGGQPQHF. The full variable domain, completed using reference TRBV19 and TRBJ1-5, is DGGITQSPKYLFRKEGQNVTLSCEQNLNHDAMYWYRQDPGQGLRLIYYSQIVNDFQKGDIAEGYSVSREKKESFPLTVTSAQKNPTAFYLCASSGWGGQPQHFGDGTRLSIL.

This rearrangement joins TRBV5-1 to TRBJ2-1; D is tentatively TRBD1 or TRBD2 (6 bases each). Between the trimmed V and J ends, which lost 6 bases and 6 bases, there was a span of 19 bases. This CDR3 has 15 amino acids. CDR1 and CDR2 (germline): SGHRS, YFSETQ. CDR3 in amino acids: CASTSLPGASNEQFF. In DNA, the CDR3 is TGCGCCAGCACCTCACTTCCGGGGGCAAGCAATGAGCAGTTCTTC.

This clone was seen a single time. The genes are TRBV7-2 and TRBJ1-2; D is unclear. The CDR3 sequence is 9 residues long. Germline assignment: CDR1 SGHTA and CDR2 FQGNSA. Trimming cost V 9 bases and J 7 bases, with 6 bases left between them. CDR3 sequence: CARAGGYTF. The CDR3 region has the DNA TGTGCCAGGGCCGGTGGCTACACCTTC.

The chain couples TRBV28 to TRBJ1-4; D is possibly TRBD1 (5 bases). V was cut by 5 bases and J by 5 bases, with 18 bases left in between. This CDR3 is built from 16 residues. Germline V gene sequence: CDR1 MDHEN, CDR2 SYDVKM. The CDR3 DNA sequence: TGTGCCAGCAGTACAAAACTCCAGGGCCCCAATGAAAAACTGTTTTTT. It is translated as CASSTKLQGPNEKLFF.

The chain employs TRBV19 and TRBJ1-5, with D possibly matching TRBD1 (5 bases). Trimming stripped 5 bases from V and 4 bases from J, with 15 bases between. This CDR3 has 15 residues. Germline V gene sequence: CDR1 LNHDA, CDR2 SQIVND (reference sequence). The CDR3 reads CASSRQKFPNQPQHF. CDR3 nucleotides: TGTGCCAGTAGTCGACAGAAATTTCCGAATCAGCCCCAGCATTTT.

CDR3 sequence reads: CASSLLPDNSPLHF. The CDR3 coding sequence is TGCGCCAGCAGCTTGCTCCCGGATAATTCACCCCTCCACTTT. The chain uses TRBV5-1 and TRBJ1-6, with D hard to call. The length of the CDR3 is 14 residues. Trimming shortened V by 1 base and J by 5 bases, and 7 bases separated the two germline ends. Germline V gene sequence: CDR1 SGHRS, CDR2 YFSETQ.

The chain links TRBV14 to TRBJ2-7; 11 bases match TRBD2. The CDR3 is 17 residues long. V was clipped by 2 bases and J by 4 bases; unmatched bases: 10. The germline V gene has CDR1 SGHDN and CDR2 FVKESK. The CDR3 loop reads CASSQLGLAGGVYEQYF. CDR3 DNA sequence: TGTGCCAGCAGCCAACTCGGACTAGCGGGCGGCGTGTACGAGCAGTACTTC.

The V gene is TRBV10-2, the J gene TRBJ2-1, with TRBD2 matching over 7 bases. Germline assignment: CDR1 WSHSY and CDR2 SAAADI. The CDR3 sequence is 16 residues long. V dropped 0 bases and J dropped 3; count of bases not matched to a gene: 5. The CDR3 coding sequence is TGCGCCAGCAGTGAGTCGGGGCGGGGGTTCTACAATGAGCAGTTCTTC. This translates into CASSESGRGFYNEQFF.

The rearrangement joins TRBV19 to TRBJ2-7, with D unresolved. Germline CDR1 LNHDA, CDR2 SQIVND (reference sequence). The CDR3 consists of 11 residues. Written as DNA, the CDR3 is TGTGCTACAGCCTTGGGATCCGAGCAGTACTTC. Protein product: CATALGSEQYF.

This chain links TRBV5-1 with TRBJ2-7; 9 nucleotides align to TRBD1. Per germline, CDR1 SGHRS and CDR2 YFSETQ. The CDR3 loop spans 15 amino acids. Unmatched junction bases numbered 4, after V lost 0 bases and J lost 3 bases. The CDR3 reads CASSLDGQGYYEQYF. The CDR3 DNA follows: TGCGCCAGCAGCTTGGACGGACAGGGGTACTACGAGCAGTACTTC.

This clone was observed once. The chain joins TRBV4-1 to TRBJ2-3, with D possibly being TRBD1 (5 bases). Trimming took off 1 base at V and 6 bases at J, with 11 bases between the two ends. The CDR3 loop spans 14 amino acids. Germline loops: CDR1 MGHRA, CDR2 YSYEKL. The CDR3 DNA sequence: TGCGCCAGCAGCCAAGCTCCAGGGTTGGATACGCAGTATTTT. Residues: CASSQAPGLDTQYF.